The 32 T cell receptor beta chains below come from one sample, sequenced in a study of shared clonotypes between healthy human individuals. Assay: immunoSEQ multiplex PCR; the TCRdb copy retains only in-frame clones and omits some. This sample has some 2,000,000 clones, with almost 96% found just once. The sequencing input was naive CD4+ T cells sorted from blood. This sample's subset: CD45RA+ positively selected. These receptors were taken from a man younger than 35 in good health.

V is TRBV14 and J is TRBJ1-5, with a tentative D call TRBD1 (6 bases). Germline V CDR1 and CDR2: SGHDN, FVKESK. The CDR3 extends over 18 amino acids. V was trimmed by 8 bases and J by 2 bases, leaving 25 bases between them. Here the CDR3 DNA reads TGTGCCAGCGATAAGTCACAGGGCTGGGAGTGGGGCAATCAGCCCCAGCATTTT. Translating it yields CASDKSQGWEWGNQPQHF.

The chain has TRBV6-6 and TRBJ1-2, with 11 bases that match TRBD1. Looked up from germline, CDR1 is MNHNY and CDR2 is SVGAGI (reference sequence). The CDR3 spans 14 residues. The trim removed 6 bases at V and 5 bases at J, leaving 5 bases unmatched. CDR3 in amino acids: CASRSGDRGYGYTF. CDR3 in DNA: TGTGCCAGCAGGAGTGGGGACAGGGGGTATGGCTACACCTTC.

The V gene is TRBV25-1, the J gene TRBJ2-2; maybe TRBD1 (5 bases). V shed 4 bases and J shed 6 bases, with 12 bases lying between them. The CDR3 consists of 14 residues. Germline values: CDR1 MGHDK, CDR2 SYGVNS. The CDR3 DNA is TGTGCCAGCAGTGGGGCAGGGTGGTCCGGGGAGCTGTTTTTT. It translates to CASSGAGWSGELFF. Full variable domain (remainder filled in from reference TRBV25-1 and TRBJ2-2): EADIYQTPRYLVIGTGKKITLECSQTMGHDKMYWYQQDPGMELHLIHYSYGVNSTEKGDLSSESTVSRIRTEHFPLTLESARPSHTSQYLCASSGAGWSGELFFGEGSRLTVL.

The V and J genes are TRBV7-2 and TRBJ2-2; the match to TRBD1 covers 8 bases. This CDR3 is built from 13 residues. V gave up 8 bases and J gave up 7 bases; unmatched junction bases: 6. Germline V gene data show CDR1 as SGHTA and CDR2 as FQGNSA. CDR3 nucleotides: TGTGCCAGCCGACAGGGGAAGGGCGGGGAGCTGTTTTTT. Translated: CASRQGKGGELFF. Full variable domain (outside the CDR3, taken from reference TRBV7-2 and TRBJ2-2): GAGVSQSPSNKVTEKGKDVELRCDPISGHTALYWYRQSLGQGLEFLIYFQGNSAPDKSGLPSDRFSAERTGGSVSTLTIQRTQQEDSAVYLCASRQGKGGELFFGEGSRLTVL.

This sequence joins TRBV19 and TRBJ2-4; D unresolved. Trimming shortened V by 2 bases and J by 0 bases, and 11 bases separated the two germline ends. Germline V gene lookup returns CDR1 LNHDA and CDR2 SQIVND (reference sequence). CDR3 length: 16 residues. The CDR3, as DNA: TGTGCCAGTAGTATAACGACCGGGCTAGCCAAAAACATTCAGTACTTC. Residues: CASSITTGLAKNIQYF.

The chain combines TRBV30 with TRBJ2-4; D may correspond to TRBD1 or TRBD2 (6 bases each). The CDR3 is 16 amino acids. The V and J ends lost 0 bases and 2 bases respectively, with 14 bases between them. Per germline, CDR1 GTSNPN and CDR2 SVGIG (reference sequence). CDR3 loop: CAWSVRGAKTKNIQYF. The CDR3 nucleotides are TGTGCCTGGAGTGTAAGGGGGGCAAAAACCAAAAACATTCAGTACTTC.

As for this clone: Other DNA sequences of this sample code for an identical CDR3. The CDR3 loop is CASRTGGSSYNEQFF. CDR3 nucleotide sequence: TGTGCCAGCAGAACCGGGGGCAGCTCCTACAATGAGCAGTTCTTC. V and J are TRBV2 and TRBJ2-1; tentatively, D is TRBD1 or TRBD2 (6 bases each). V was clipped by 6 bases and J by 0 bases, with 12 bases between them. The CDR3 runs to 15 residues. CDR1 SNHLY and CDR2 FYNNEI come from the germline V gene.

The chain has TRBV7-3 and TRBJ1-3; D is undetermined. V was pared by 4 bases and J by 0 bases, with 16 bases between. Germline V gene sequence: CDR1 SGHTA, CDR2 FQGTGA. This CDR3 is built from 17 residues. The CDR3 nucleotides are TGTGCCAGCAGCTCCAATTACTGGACCGGCTCTGGAAACACCATATATTTT. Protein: CASSSNYWTGSGNTIYF.

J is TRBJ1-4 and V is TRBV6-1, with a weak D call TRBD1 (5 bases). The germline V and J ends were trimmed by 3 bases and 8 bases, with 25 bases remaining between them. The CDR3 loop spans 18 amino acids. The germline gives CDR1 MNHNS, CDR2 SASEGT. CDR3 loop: CASSEPFSSRARVEKLFF. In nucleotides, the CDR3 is TGTGCCAGCAGTGAGCCCTTTTCCTCCAGGGCCCGAGTGGAAAAACTGTTTTTT.

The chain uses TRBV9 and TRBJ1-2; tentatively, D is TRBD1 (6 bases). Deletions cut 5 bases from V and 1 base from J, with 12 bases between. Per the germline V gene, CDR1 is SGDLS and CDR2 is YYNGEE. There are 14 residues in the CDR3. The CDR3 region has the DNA TGTGCCAGCAGGGCAGGGGCAAGTAACTATGGCTACACCTTC. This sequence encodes CASRAGASNYGYTF.

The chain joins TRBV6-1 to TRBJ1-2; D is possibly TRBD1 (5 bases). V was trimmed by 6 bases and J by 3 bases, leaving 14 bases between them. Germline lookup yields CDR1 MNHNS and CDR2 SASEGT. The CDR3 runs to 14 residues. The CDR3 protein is CASRRGEGYYGYTF. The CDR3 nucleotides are TGTGCCAGCAGGCGGGGGGAGGGCTACTATGGCTACACCTTC.

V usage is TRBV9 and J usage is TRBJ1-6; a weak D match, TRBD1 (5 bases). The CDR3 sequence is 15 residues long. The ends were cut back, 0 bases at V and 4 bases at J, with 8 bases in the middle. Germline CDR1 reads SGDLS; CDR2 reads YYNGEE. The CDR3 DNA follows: TGTGCCAGCAGCGTAGATGGGGGGTATAATTCACCCCTCCACTTT. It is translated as CASSVDGGYNSPLHF.

CDR3 sequence (DNA): TGTGCCAGCAGCGTACTTCAGGCCACCGGGGAGCTGTTTTTT. Translated, it gives CASSVLQATGELFF. This rearrangement joins TRBV9 to TRBJ2-2; D is unresolved. The CDR3 runs to 14 residues. Germline CDR1 and CDR2: SGDLS and YYNGEE. V lost 1 base and J 4 bases, leaving 8 bases between the germline ends.

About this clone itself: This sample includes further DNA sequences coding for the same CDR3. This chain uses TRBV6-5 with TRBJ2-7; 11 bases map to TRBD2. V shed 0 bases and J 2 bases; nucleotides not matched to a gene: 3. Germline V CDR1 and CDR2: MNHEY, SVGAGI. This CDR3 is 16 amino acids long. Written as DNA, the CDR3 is TGTGCCAGCAGTTACTCGAAACTAGCGGGAGCCTACGAGCAGTACTTC. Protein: CASSYSKLAGAYEQYF.

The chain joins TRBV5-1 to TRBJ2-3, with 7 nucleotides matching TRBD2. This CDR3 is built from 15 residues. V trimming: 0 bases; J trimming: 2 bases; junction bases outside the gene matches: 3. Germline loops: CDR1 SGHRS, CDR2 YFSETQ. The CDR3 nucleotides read TGCGCCAGCAGCTTGGTCCGGGGGGTCACAGATACGCAGTATTTT. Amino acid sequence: CASSLVRGVTDTQYF.

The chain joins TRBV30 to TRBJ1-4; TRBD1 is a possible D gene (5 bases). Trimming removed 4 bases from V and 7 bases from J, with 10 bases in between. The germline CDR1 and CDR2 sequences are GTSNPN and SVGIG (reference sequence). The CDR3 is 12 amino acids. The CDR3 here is CAWTGKGEKLFF. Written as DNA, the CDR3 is TGTGCCTGGACAGGGAAGGGTGAAAAACTGTTTTTT. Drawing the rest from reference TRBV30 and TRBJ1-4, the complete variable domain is SQTIHQWPATLVQPVGSPLSLECTVEGTSNPNLYWYRQAAGRGLQLLFYSVGIGQISSEVPQNLSASRPQDRQFILSSKKLLLSDSGFYLCAWTGKGEKLFFGSGTQLSVL.

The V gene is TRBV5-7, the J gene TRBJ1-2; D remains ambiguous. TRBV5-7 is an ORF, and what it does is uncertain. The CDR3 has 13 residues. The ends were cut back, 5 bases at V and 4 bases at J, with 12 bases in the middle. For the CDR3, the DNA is TGTGCCAGCAGGGAGCAGGCCCCCTATGGCTACACCTTC. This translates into CASREQAPYGYTF.

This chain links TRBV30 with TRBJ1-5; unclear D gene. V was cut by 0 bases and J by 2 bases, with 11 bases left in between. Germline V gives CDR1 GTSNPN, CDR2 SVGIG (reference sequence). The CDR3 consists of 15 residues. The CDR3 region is CAWSVRANGNQPQHF. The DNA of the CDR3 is TGTGCCTGGAGTGTACGGGCAAATGGCAATCAGCCCCAGCATTTT.

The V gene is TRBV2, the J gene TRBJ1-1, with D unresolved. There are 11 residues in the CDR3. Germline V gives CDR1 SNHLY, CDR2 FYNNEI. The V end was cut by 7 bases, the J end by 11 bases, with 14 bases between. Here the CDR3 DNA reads TGTGCCAGCACTTCGCGGCGACCCGCTTTCTTT. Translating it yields CASTSRRPAFF.

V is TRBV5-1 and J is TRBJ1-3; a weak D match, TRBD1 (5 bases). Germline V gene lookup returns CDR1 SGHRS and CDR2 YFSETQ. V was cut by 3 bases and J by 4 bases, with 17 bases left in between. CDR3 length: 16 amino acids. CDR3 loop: CASSSGTSIAGNTIYF. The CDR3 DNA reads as TGCGCCAGCAGCTCAGGGACGTCCATCGCCGGAAACACCATATATTTT.

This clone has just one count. CDR3 sequence: CASSPQGNEQYF. CDR3 DNA sequence: TGTGCCAGCAGCCCACAGGGGAACGAGCAGTACTTC. J is TRBJ2-7 and V is TRBV6-5; 7 bases map to TRBD1. Trimming cost V 6 bases and J 5 bases; bases outside gene matches: 4. The germline V gene encodes CDR1 MNHEY and CDR2 SVGAGI. This CDR3 is built from 12 residues.

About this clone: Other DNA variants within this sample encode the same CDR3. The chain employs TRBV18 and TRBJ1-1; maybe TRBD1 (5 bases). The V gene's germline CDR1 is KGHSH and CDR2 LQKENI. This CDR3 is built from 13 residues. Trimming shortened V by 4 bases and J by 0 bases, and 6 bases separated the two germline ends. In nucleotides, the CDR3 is TGTGCCAGCTCACAGGGGTTGAACACTGAAGCTTTCTTT. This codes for CASSQGLNTEAFF.

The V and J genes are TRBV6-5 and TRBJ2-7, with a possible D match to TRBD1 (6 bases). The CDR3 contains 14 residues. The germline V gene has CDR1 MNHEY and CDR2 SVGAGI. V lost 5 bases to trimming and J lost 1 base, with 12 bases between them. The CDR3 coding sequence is TGTGCCAGCAGTCCTTATACAGGGTCCTACGAGCAGTACTTC. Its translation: CASSPYTGSYEQYF.

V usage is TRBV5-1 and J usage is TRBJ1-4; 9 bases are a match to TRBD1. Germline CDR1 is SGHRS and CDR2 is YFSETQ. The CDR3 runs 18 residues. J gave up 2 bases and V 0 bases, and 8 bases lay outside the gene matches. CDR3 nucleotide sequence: TGCGCCAGCAGCTTGGAACCAGGGACAGGGTCTACTAATGAAAAACTGTTTTTT. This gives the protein CASSLEPGTGSTNEKLFF.

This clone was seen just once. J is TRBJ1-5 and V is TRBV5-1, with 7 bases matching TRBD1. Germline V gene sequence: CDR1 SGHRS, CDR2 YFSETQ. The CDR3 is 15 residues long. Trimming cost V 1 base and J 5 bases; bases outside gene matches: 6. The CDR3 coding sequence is TGCGCCAGCAGCTTGACAGGGGCCGCGGATCAGCCCCAGCATTTT. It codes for CASSLTGAADQPQHF.

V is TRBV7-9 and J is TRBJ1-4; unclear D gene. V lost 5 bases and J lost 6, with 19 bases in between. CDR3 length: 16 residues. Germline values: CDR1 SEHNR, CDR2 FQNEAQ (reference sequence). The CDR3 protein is CASSPLRARGDEKLFF. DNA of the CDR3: TGTGCCAGCAGCCCACTTAGGGCCAGAGGAGATGAAAAACTGTTTTTT.

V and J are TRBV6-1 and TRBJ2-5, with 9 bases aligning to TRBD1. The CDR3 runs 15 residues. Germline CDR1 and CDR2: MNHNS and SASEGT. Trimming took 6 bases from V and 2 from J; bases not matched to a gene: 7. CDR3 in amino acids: CASRKQGAKQETQYF. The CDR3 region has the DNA TGTGCCAGCAGAAAACAGGGGGCAAAACAAGAGACCCAGTACTTC.

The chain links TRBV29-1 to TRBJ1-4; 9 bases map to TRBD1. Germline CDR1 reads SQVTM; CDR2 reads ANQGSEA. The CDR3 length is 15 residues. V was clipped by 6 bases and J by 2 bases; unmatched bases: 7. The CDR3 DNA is TGCAGCGTGGGGGAAGGGACAGGGACTAATGAAAAACTGTTTTTT. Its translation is CSVGEGTGTNEKLFF.

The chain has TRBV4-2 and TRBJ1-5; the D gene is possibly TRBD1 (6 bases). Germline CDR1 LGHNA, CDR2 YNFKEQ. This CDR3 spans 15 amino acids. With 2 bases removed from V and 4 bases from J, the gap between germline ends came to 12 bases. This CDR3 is CASSQPDSGNQPQHF. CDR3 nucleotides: TGTGCCAGCAGCCAACCGGACAGCGGGAATCAGCCCCAGCATTTT.

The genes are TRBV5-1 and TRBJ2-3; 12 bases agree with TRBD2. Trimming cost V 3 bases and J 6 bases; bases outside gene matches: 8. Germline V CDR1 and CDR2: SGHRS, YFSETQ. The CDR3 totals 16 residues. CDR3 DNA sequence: TGCGCCAGCAGCTCCTCACTAGCGGGAGGTTCCGATACGCAGTATTTT. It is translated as CASSSSLAGGSDTQYF.

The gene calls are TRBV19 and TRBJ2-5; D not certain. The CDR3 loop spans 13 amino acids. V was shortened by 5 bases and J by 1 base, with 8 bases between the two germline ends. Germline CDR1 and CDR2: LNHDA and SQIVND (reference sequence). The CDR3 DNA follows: TGTGCCAGTAGTCATAACGCCCAAGAGACCCAGTACTTC. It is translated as CASSHNAQETQYF.

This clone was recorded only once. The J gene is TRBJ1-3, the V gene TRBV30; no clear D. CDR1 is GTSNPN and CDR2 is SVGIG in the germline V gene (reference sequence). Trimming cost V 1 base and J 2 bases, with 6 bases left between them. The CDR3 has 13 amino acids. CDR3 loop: CAWSDYPGNTIYF. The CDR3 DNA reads TGTGCCTGGAGTGACTATCCTGGAAACACCATATATTTT. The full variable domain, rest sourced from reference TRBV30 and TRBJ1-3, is SQTIHQWPATLVQPVGSPLSLECTVEGTSNPNLYWYRQAAGRGLQLLFYSVGIGQISSEVPQNLSASRPQDRQFILSSKKLLLSDSGFYLCAWSDYPGNTIYFGEGSWLTVV.